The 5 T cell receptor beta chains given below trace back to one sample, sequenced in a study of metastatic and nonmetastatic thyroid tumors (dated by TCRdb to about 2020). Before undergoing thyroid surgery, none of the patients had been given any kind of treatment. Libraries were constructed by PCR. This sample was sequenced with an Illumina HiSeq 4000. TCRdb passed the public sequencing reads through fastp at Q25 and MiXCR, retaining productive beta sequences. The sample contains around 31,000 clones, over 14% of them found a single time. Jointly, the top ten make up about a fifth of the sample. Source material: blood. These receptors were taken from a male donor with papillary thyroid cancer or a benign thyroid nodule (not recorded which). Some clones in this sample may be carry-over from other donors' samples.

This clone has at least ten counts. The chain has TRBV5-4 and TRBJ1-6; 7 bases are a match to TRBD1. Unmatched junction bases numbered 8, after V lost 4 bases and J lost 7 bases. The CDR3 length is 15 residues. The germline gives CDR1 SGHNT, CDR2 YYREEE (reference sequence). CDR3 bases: TGTGCCAGCAGCAGCGACAGGGTCAGCAATTCACCCCTCCACTTT. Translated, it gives CASSSDRVSNSPLHF.

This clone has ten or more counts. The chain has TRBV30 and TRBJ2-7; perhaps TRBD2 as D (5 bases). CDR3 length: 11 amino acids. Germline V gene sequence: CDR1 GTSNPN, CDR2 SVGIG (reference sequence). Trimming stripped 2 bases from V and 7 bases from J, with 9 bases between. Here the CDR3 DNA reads TGTGCCTGGAGTTTACCGGGGGAGCAGTACTTC. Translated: CAWSLPGEQYF.

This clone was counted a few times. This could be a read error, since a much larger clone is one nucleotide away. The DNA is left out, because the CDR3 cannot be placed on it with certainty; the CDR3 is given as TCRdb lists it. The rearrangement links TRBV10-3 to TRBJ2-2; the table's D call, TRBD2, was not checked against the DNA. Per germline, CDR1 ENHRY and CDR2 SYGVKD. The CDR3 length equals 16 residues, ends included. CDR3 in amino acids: CAISPLVGAGTGELLF.

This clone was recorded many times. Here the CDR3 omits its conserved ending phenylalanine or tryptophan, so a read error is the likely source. The CDR3 DNA sequence: TGTGCCAGCAGTGTGGAGCACTCCTACGAGCAGTACCTC. Amino acid sequence: CASSVEHSYEQYL. The rearrangement uses TRBV2 and TRBJ2-7; no clear D gene. The ends were cut back, 4 bases at V and 0 bases at J, with 7 bases in the middle. The germline gives CDR1 SNHLY, CDR2 FYNNEI. The CDR3 has 13 amino acids.

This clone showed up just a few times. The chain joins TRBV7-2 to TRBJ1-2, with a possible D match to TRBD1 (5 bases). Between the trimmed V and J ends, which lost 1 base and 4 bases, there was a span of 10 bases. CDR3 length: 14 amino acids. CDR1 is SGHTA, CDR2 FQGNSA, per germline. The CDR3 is CASSLGGSSYGYTF. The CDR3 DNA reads TGTGCCAGCAGCTTAGGGGGCAGTTCCTATGGCTACACCTTC.